This entry lists 18 T cell receptor beta chains sequenced from one sample in a study of blood T cell repertoires in COVID-19 (dated by TCRdb to 2019 to 2021). To prepare the library, the immunoSEQ multiplex PCR assay was applied. TCRdb mirrors the immuneACCESS table, restricted to in-frame sequences. Some clones are absent from its copies; in checked studies, under half trace to an unresolved V gene, and the reason for the others is unknown. The sample data list over 140,000 clones, and 80% to 85% of these were observed just once. The ten largest clones add up to 4% of the sample. Sequenced: peripheral blood. These receptors were taken from a woman aged 55-75 years with acute or convalescent COVID-19.

The chain recombines TRBV2 with TRBJ2-6; 11 bases align to TRBD1. Trimming cost V 7 bases and J 2 bases; bases outside gene matches: 7. The CDR3 extends over 17 amino acids. The germline V gene encodes CDR1 SNHLY and CDR2 FYNNEI. The CDR3 DNA sequence: TGTGCCAGCAATGAGGGGACAGGGGGAGCTGGGGCCAACGTCCTGACTTTC. Translated, it gives CASNEGTGGAGANVLTF. Variable domain in full (rest from reference TRBV2 and TRBJ2-6): EPEVTQTPSHQVTQMGQEVILRCVPISNHLYFYWYRQILGQKVEFLVSFYNNEISEKSEIFDDQFSVERPDGSNFTLKIRSTKLEDSAMYFCASNEGTGGAGANVLTFGAGSRLTVL.

This chain links TRBV11-2 with TRBJ2-1; D possibly corresponds to TRBD2 (5 bases). The CDR3 extends over 16 amino acids. The germline CDR1 and CDR2 sequences are SGHAT and FQNNGV. Trimming took off 0 bases at V and 1 base at J, with 10 bases between the two ends. CDR3 loop: CASSLEVDYSYNEQFF. As DNA, the CDR3 is TGTGCCAGCAGCTTAGAGGTTGACTATTCCTACAATGAGCAGTTCTTC.

The J gene is TRBJ1-1, the V gene TRBV27, with D unresolved. The V gene lost 10 bases and the J gene lost 1 base, with 16 bases spanning the gap. CDR1 MNHEY and CDR2 SMNVEV come from the germline V gene (reference sequence). This CDR3 region has 14 residues. The CDR3 protein is CATPHTAGNTEAFF. The CDR3, as DNA: TGTGCCACCCCCCACACAGCCGGGAACACTGAAGCTTTCTTT.

The chain couples TRBV19 to TRBJ1-2; 9 bases match TRBD1. The CDR3 is made up of 14 amino acids. The germline CDR1 and CDR2 sequences are LNHDA and SQIVND (reference sequence). With 6 bases clipped from V and 4 bases from J, the junction kept 6 bases outside the gene matches. The CDR3 nucleotides read TGTGCCAGTAGGACCGGGACAGGGCCCTATGGCTACACCTTC. It translates to CASRTGTGPYGYTF.

This chain joins TRBV5-1 and TRBJ1-3; tentatively, D is TRBD1 (5 bases). Per germline, CDR1 SGHRS and CDR2 YFSETQ. V dropped 3 bases and J dropped 3 bases, with 10 bases sitting between them. There are 14 residues in the CDR3. The CDR3 spells CASSSGHSGNTIYF. Here the CDR3 DNA reads TGCGCCAGCAGCTCCGGACACAGTGGAAACACCATATATTTT.

In this sample, this clone turned up once. This chain joins TRBV3-1 (or the pseudogene TRBV3-2) and TRBJ2-1, with D perhaps matching TRBD1 (6 bases). In germline, CDR1 is LGHDT, CDR2 YNNKEL (reference sequence). The CDR3 runs 20 residues. V lost 1 base and J 0 bases, leaving 22 bases between the germline ends. The CDR3 here is CASSQVPGQGPSSSYNEQFF. The CDR3 DNA reads as TGTGCCAGCAGCCAAGTCCCGGGACAAGGGCCCTCTAGCTCCTACAATGAGCAGTTCTTC.

J is TRBJ2-6 and V is TRBV7-3, with D unclear. This CDR3 spans 13 amino acids. Germline CDR1 and CDR2: SGHTA and FQGTGA. The ends were cut back, 5 bases at V and 5 bases at J, with 7 bases in the middle. In DNA, the CDR3 is TGTGCCAGCAGCGCACTTCGGGCCAACGTCCTGACTTTC. As protein: CASSALRANVLTF.

The V and J genes are TRBV29-1 and TRBJ1-1, with unresolved D. Trimming pared 6 bases from V and 5 bases from J, leaving 13 bases between. The CDR3 is 12 residues long. Looked up from germline, CDR1 is SQVTM and CDR2 is ANQGSEA. As DNA, the CDR3 is TGCAGCGTGAAGTGGGCAAGAACTGAAGCTTTCTTT. Its translation is CSVKWARTEAFF.

V usage is TRBV5-1 and J usage is TRBJ2-1; 15 nucleotides align to TRBD2. CDR1 is SGHRS, CDR2 YFSETQ, per germline. J was trimmed by 6 bases and V by 4 bases; bases with no gene match: 11. This CDR3 contains 18 residues. CDR3 loop: CASSQHGLAGGPGNEQFF. In DNA form, the CDR3 reads TGCGCCAGCAGCCAACACGGACTAGCGGGAGGGCCAGGCAATGAGCAGTTCTTC.

This sequence joins TRBV11-3 and TRBJ2-5; D remains ambiguous. From germline, CDR1 is SGHNT and CDR2 YENEEA. Trimming removed 3 bases at V and 1 base at J, with 6 bases between. The CDR3 is made up of 13 amino acids. In DNA form, the CDR3 reads TGTGCCAGCAGCTTGAGTAGCCAAGAGACCCAGTACTTC. Translating it yields CASSLSSQETQYF.

The chain combines TRBV19 with TRBJ1-2; the D gene is possibly TRBD1 (6 bases). Trimming left V 4 bases short and J 5 bases short, with 11 bases between. This CDR3 region has 13 residues. CDR1 and CDR2 from the germline V gene are LNHDA and SQIVND (reference sequence). The CDR3 loop is CASSNTGSYGYTF. The CDR3 DNA reads as TGTGCCAGTAGTAACACAGGGTCGTATGGCTACACCTTC.

The chain employs TRBV14 and TRBJ1-6; D gene uncertain. The V gene's germline CDR1 is SGHDN and CDR2 FVKESK. This CDR3 is 13 amino acids long. Trimming cost V 4 bases and J 7 bases, with 8 bases left between them. Here the CDR3 DNA reads TGTGCCAGCAGCCCGGTCGGGAATTCACCCCTCCACTTT. It yields the protein CASSPVGNSPLHF.

The chain uses TRBV5-4 and TRBJ1-2; 9 bases fit TRBD1. This CDR3 has 16 amino acids. Germline assignment: CDR1 SGHNT and CDR2 YYREEE (reference sequence). V was pared by 6 bases and J by 5 bases, with 14 bases of the junction left unmatched. This chain's CDR3 is CASTLAGPDRGYGYTF. The CDR3 nucleotides read TGTGCCAGCACCCTAGCCGGCCCGGACAGGGGATATGGCTACACCTTC. Full variable domain (outside the CDR3, taken from reference TRBV5-4 and TRBJ1-2): ETGVTQSPTHLIKTRGQQVTLRCSSQSGHNTVSWYQQALGQGPQFIFQYYREEENGRGNFPPRFSGLQFPNYSSELNVNALELDDSALYLCASTLAGPDRGYGYTFGSGTRLTVV.

V usage is TRBV5-4 and J usage is TRBJ2-5; tentatively, D is TRBD1 (8 bases). Germline CDR1 SGHNT, CDR2 YYREEE (reference sequence). Trimming left V 4 bases short and J 5 bases short, with 21 bases between. This CDR3 is 16 amino acids long. The CDR3 region has the DNA TGTGCCAGCAGCCCCACCACAGGGGGGGAGTACGAGACCCAGTACTTC. It codes for CASSPTTGGEYETQYF. Full variable domain (missing parts from reference TRBV5-4 and TRBJ2-5): ETGVTQSPTHLIKTRGQQVTLRCSSQSGHNTVSWYQQALGQGPQFIFQYYREEENGRGNFPPRFSGLQFPNYSSELNVNALELDDSALYLCASSPTTGGEYETQYFGPGTRLLVL.

The V call is TRBV3-1 (or the pseudogene TRBV3-2), the J call TRBJ1-4; 10 bases map to TRBD1. The germline V gene encodes CDR1 LGHDT and CDR2 YNNKEL (reference sequence). CDR3 length equals 16 residues. V was pared by 4 bases and J by 7 bases, with 9 bases of the junction left unmatched. Here the CDR3 DNA reads TGTGCCAGCAGCCCCTCCGCCGGGACAGGGGTTGAAAAACTGTTTTTT. Amino acid sequence: CASSPSAGTGVEKLFF.

The chain couples TRBV5-6 to TRBJ1-1, with D possibly matching TRBD1 (5 bases). The length of the CDR3 is 18 residues. The germline V gene has CDR1 SGHDT and CDR2 YYEEEE. The V end was cut by 1 base, the J end by 1 base, with 20 bases between. For the CDR3, the DNA is TGTGCCAGCAGCTTGCGTCTAGGGGCAGCACGACCGAACACTGAAGCTTTCTTT. Translated, it gives CASSLRLGAARPNTEAFF.

This chain's CDR3 is CASSALAGGAGELFF. CDR3 DNA sequence: TGCGCCAGCAGCGCTCTAGCGGGAGGCGCCGGGGAGCTGTTTTTT. This chain links TRBV5-1 with TRBJ2-2, with 11 bases aligning to TRBD2. The ends lost 4 bases at V and 6 bases at J; junction bases unmatched: 5. The germline gives CDR1 SGHRS, CDR2 YFSETQ. The CDR3 extends over 15 amino acids.

This rearrangement joins TRBV3-1 (or the pseudogene TRBV3-2) to TRBJ2-3; TRBD2 matches 7 bases. After removal of 2 bases from V and 1 base from J, the junction contained 3 bases not matched to a gene. The germline V gene encodes CDR1 LGHDT and CDR2 YNNKEL (reference sequence). CDR3 length: 15 residues. In nucleotides, the CDR3 is TGTGCCAGCAGCCAACGAGCGGGACGCACAGATACGCAGTATTTT. Encoded protein: CASSQRAGRTDTQYF.